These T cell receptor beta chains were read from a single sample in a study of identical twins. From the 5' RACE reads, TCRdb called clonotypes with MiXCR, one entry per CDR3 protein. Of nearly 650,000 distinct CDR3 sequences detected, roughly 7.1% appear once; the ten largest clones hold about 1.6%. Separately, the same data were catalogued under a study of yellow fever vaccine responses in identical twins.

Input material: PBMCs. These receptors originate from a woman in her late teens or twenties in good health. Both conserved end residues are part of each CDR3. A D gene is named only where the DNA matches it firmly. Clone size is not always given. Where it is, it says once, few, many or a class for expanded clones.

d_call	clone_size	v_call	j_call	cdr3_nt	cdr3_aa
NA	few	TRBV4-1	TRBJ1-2	TGCGCCAGCAGCCAAGATATGGTCCAGACATATGGCTACACCTTC	CASSQDMVQTYGYTF
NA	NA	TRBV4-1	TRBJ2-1	TGCGCCAGCAGCCAAGGAAGTCTTGAGCAGTTCTTC	CASSQGSLEQFF
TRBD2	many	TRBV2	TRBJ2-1	TGTGCCAGCAGGCTTCGACTAGCGGGTGACCCTAGCTCCTACAATGAGCAGTTCTTC	CASRLRLAGDPSSYNEQFF
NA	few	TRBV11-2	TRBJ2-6	TGTGCCAGCAGCCCACACTTAACGTTGGCGGGGGCCAACGTCCTGACTTTC	CASSPHLTLAGANVLTF
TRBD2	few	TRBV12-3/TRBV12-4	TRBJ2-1	TGTGCCAGCACCGCGACTAGCGTTACAAGGAATGAGCAGTTCTTC	CASTATSVTRNEQFF
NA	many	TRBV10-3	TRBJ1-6	TGTGCCATCAACGGTCCCGAAAATTCACCCCTCCACTTT	CAINGPENSPLHF
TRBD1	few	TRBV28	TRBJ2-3	TGTGCCAGCCTAACCGCCGGGACAGGGGTCCCTACGCAGTATTTT	CASLTAGTGVPTQYF
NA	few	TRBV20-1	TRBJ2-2	TGCAGTGCTAGAGTTAGAGAAGGGGGGTGGGCCGGGGAGCTGTTTTTT	CSARVREGGWAGELFF
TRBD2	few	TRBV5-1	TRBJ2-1	TGCGCCAGCAGCCGACGGGATCTAACTAGCGGGGAACACTACAATGAGCAGTTCTTC	CASSRRDLTSGEHYNEQFF
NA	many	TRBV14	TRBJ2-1	TGTGCCAGCACCCATATAAGCTCCTACAATGAGCAGTTCTTC	CASTHISSYNEQFF
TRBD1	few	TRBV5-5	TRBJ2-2	TGTGCCAGCAGCTCCAGGGGGCCCAGCACCGGGGAGCTGTTTTTT	CASSSRGPSTGELFF
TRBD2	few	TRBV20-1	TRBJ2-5	TGCAGTGCTAGGGCTTTTTCTAGCGGGAGCGCAGAGACCCAGTACTTC	CSARAFSSGSAETQYF
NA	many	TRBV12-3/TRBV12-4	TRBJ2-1	TGTGCCAGCAGCCCGGACAGCATTTTTGGTGAGCAGTTCTTC	CASSPDSIFGEQFF
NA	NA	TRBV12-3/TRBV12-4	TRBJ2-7	TGTGCCAGCAGTGCCGGGGCGAGCGGAAGCTACGAGCAGTACTTC	CASSAGASGSYEQYF
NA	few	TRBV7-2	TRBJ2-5	TGTGCCAGCAGCTTAGGGCCCGAGTACTGGGAGACCCAGTACTTC	CASSLGPEYWETQYF
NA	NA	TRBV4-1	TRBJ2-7	TGCGCCAGCAGCCAAGTGGCAGGGTTCGAGCAGTACTTC	CASSQVAGFEQYF
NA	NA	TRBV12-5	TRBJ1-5	TGTGCTAGTGGGTCCGGGCAGCCCCAGCATTTT	CASGSGQPQHF
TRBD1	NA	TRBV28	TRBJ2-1	TGTGCCAGCAGTGATGTCCTGTGGCACAGGGGCAATGAGCAGTTCTTC	CASSDVLWHRGNEQFF
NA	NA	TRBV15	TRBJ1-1	TGTGCCACCAGCAGAGATACGGGAATGAACACTGAAGCTTTCTTT	CATSRDTGMNTEAFF
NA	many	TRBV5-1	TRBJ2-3	TGCGCCAGCAGCTTGAAAGATAGCACAGATACGCAGTATTTT	CASSLKDSTDTQYF
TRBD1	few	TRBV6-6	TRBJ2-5	TGTGCCAGCAGTGGGACAGGGGGACGGGACCAGTACTTC	CASSGTGGRDQYF
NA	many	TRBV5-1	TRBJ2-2	TGCGCCAGCAGCTTGCAAGGAACCTACCGGGAGCTGTTTTTT	CASSLQGTYRELFF
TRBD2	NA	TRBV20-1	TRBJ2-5	TGCAGTGCTAGTAGGGGGTCTAGCGGGAGGGCCCCAGAGACCCAGTACTTC	CSASRGSSGRAPETQYF
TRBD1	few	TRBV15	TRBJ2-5	TGTGCCACCAGCAGAGATCTTTATGGGACAGGGGCCGAGTGGGTGACCCAGTACTTC	CATSRDLYGTGAEWVTQYF
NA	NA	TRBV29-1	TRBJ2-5	TGCAGCGTTCGAGGGGGGGGCGGAGAGACCCAGTACTTC	CSVRGGGGETQYF
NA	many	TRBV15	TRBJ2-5	TGTGCCACCAGCCTAGGATGGGAGACCCAGTACTTC	CATSLGWETQYF
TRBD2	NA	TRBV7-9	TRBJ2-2	TGTGCCAGCAGCTATGTCGGGAGGAAGAACACCGGGGAGCTGTTTTTT	CASSYVGRKNTGELFF
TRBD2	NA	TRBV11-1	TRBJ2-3	TGTGCCAGCAGCCGACTAGCGGGAGTCGGGGGGTTCACAGATACGCAGTATTTT	CASSRLAGVGGFTDTQYF
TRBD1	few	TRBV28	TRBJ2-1	TGTGCCAGCAGCCCATCGGCCGGGACAGGGTACAATGAGCAGTTCTTC	CASSPSAGTGYNEQFF
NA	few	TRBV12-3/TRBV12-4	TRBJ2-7	TGTGCCAGCAGTCTCAGGGAACCCTACGAGCGGTACTTC	CASSLREPYERYF
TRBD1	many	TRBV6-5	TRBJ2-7	TGTGCCAGCAGTTACTCCCAATGGCAGGGGGCGTACGAGCAGTACTTC	CASSYSQWQGAYEQYF
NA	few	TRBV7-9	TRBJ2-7	TGTGCCAGCAGCTTAGTACAAGAGTACGAGCAGTACTTC	CASSLVQEYEQYF
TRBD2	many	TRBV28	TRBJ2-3	TGTGCCAGCAGTGACGGGGGGTCTAGCACAGATACGCAGTATTTT	CASSDGGSSTDTQYF
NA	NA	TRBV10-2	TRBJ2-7	TGCGCCAGCAGTGAGCCAGCGACTAGGTCCGAGCAGTACTTC	CASSEPATRSEQYF
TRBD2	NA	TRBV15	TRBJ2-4	TGTGCCACGGGGGGGATTGGGAACCCTGCCAAAAACATTCAGTACTTC	CATGGIGNPAKNIQYF
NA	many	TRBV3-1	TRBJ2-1	TGTGCCAGCAGCCGTCTCCCTGTGGCCTACAATGAGCAGTTCTTC	CASSRLPVAYNEQFF
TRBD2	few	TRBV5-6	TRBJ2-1	TGTGCCAGCAGCTGGGAGGGACTAGCGGAGCAGTTCTTC	CASSWEGLAEQFF
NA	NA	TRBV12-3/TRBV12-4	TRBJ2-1	TGTGCCAGCAGACGGCAGGGTGAGCAGTTCTTC	CASRRQGEQFF
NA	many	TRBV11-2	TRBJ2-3	TGTGCCAGCAGCTCGAACTCCAGGGGTTGGTCCACAGATACGCAGTATTTT	CASSSNSRGWSTDTQYF
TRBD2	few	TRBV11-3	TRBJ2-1	TGTGCCAGCAGCCCTCGTTTAGCGGGAGGGCCGGGAAATGAGCAGTTCTTC	CASSPRLAGGPGNEQFF
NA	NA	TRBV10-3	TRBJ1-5	TGTGCCATCACCGACAGTAACAATCAGCCCCAGCATTTT	CAITDSNNQPQHF
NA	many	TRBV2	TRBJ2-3	TGTGCCAGCCGCCCAGGGGGGAACACAGATACGCAGTATTTT	CASRPGGNTDTQYF
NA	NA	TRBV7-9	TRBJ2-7	TGTGCCAGCAGCCCCCGCTCGGCGTACGAGCAGTACTTC	CASSPRSAYEQYF
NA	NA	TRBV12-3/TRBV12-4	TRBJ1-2	TGTGCCAGCAGTGCAGGGGCGTTCGCCTCTAACTATGGCTACACCTTC	CASSAGAFASNYGYTF
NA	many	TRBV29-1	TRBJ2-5	TGCAGCGTTGTAAGGGCAGGAGGTCTGGAGACCCAGTACTTC	CSVVRAGGLETQYF
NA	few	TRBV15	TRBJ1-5	TGTGCCACCAGCAGGTCGGGGTTAAGCAATCAGCCCCAGCATTTT	CATSRSGLSNQPQHF
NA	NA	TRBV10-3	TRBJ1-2	TGTGCCATCAGTGAGTCTGGGGGGGGCTTAATCAGCTACACCTTC	CAISESGGGLISYTF
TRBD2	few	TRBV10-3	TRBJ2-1	TGTGCCATCAGTGAGCCCGGGGGGTTTGAGCAGTTCTTC	CAISEPGGFEQFF
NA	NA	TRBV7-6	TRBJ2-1	TGTGCCAGCAGCCAGGGGCAGGGAATCTACAATGAGCAGTTCTTC	CASSQGQGIYNEQFF
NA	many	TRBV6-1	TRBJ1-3	TGTGCCAGCAGCCGAAGAGTGAGACCGTCCCGCGGGGGAAACACCATATATTTT	CASSRRVRPSRGGNTIYF
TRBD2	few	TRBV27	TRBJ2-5	TGTGCCAGCAGTTTACGCACCGGGACTAGGCTACAAGAGACCCAGTACTTC	CASSLRTGTRLQETQYF
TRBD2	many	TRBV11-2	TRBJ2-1	TGTGCCAGCAGCTACCAACTAGCGGGGAGCAATGAGCAGTTCTTC	CASSYQLAGSNEQFF